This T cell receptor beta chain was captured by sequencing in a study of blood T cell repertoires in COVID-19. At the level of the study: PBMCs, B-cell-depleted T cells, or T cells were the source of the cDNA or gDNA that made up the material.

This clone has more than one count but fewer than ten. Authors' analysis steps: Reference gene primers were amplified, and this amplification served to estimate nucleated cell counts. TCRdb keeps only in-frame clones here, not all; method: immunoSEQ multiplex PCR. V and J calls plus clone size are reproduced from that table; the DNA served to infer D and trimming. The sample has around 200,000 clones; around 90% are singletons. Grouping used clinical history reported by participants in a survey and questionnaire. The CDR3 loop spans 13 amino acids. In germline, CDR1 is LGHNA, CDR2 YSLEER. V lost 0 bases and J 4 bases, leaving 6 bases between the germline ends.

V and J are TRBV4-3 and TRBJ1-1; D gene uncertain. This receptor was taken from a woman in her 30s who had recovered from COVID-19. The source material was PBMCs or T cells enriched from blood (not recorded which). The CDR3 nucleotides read TGCGCCAGCAGCCAAGATCGGAGCACTGAAGCTTTCTTT. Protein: CASSQDRSTEAFF.